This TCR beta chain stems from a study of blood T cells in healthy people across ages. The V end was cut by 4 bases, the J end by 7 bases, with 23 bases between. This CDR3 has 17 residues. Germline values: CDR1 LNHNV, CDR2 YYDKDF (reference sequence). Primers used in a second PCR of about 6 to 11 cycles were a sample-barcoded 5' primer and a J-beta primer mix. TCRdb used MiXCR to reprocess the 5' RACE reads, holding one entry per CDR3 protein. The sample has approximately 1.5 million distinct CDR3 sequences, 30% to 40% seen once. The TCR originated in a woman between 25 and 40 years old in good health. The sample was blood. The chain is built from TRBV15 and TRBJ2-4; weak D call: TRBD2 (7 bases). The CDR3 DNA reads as TGTGCCACCAGCAACACGGAACGGGGGGCTCTTCGGAACATTCAGTACTTC. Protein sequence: CATSNTERGALRNIQYF.